This passage covers 6 T cell receptor beta chains from one sample sequenced in a study of blood T cell repertoires in COVID-19. Sequencing used immunoSEQ multiplex PCR; TCRdb keeps in-frame clones, though not all of them. The repertoire includes 100,000 to 150,000 clones, almost 70% of them detected once, and around 2% sits in the top ten. The sequenced sample was peripheral blood. The receptors were gathered from a woman aged 70-85 years with acute or convalescent COVID-19.

The chain links TRBV3-1 (or the pseudogene TRBV3-2) to TRBJ1-4; tentative D call: TRBD1 (5 bases). V lost 1 base and J lost 4, with 10 bases in between. Germline lookup yields CDR1 LGHDT and CDR2 YNNKEL (reference sequence). CDR3 length equals 15 residues. Here the CDR3 reads CASSQVTGFNEKLFF. For the CDR3, the DNA is TGTGCCAGCAGCCAAGTCACAGGCTTTAATGAAAAACTGTTTTTT.

This sequence joins TRBV25-1 and TRBJ2-7; the D is unclear. Trimming removed 3 bases at V and 9 bases at J, with 9 bases between. The germline V gene has CDR1 MGHDK and CDR2 SYGVNS. The CDR3 has 11 amino acids. CDR3 region: CASSEMNWQYF. The DNA for the CDR3 is TGTGCCAGCAGTGAGATGAACTGGCAGTACTTC.

V usage is TRBV5-1 and J usage is TRBJ2-1; the D gene is possibly TRBD2 (6 bases). This CDR3 has 11 residues. CDR1 is SGHRS and CDR2 is YFSETQ in the germline V gene. Trimming took off 4 bases at V and 7 bases at J, with 6 bases between the two ends. This CDR3 reads CASSAGNEQFF. CDR3 nucleotides: TGCGCCAGCAGCGCGGGAAATGAGCAGTTCTTC.

This clone was seen only once. V gene TRBV10-3 combines with J gene TRBJ1-5, with D hard to call. The CDR3 sequence is 14 residues long. Germline CDR1 and CDR2: ENHRY and SYGVKD. Between the trimmed V and J ends, which lost 2 bases and 5 bases, there was a span of 10 bases. The CDR3 region has the DNA TGTGCCATCAGTGAGAGAGGTCCAGATCAGCCCCAGCATTTT. Translation gives CAISERGPDQPQHF.

The table lists this clone with a few counts. This chain connects TRBV6-5 to TRBJ1-5, with a possible D match to TRBD1 (5 bases). The CDR3 sequence is 13 residues long. The V end was cut by 5 bases, the J end by 5 bases, with 10 bases between. Looked up from germline, CDR1 is MNHEY and CDR2 is SVGAGI. This CDR3 is CASSSRGYQPQHF. DNA of the CDR3: TGTGCCAGCAGTAGCCGGGGGTATCAGCCCCAGCATTTT.

This clone was recorded only once. The V and J genes are TRBV10-3 and TRBJ1-5; 8 bases match TRBD1. Per germline, CDR1 ENHRY and CDR2 SYGVKD. This CDR3 is 14 amino acids long. J was trimmed by 3 bases and V by 8 bases; bases with no gene match: 6. The CDR3 spells CAIADRGSNQPQHF. The CDR3 DNA reads TGTGCCATCGCAGACAGGGGTTCCAATCAGCCCCAGCATTTT.